This entry lists 5 T cell receptor beta chains sequenced from one sample in a study of T cell repertoires in cytomegalovirus infection. Antigens of these TCRs are unknown. One entry per CDR3 protein, called by TCRdb with MiXCR from the reads. Altogether roughly 200,000 distinct CDR3 sequences are present, around two fifths being singletons, with the ten largest covering 59%. The source was CD8+ T cells from cultured PBMCs, collected from culture after CMV antigen stimulation. The source is a human donor in good health (CMV status not recorded). Some clones in this sample may be carry-over from other donors' samples.

J is TRBJ2-4 and V is TRBV11-2, with TRBD1 matching over 9 bases. This CDR3 region has 13 residues. Germline V lookup: CDR1 SGHAT, CDR2 FQNNGV. V was clipped by 6 bases and J by 8 bases; unmatched bases: 5. CDR3 amino acids: CASRRQGVDIQYF. DNA for the CDR3: TGTGCCAGCAGGAGACAGGGGGTTGACATTCAGTACTTC.

The chain carries TRBV12-3 or TRBV12-4 and TRBJ2-3, with 13 bases identical to TRBD2. Trimming cost V 3 bases and J 2 bases; bases outside gene matches: 5. This CDR3 has 17 amino acids. DNA for the CDR3: TGTGCCAGCAGTTTCTCGGGACTAGCGGGGATCACAGATACGCAGTATTTT. Amino acid sequence: CASSFSGLAGITDTQYF.

This clonotype was counted only a few times. J is TRBJ2-1 and V is TRBV7-8, with D possibly matching TRBD1 (5 bases). This CDR3 is 14 amino acids long. V dropped 1 base and J dropped 8 bases, with 12 bases sitting between them. From germline, CDR1 is SGHVS and CDR2 FQNEAQ. CDR3 DNA: TGTGCCAGCAGCTTAGAGGACATCAGGGATGAGCAGTTCTTC. It specifies CASSLEDIRDEQFF.

The CDR3 here is CARAILVARGHNYGYTF. Written as DNA, the CDR3 is TGTGCCAGAGCGATTCTCGTCGCGAGGGGCCATAACTATGGCTACACCTTC. The V call is TRBV6-1, the J call TRBJ1-2; possible D gene TRBD1, 5 bases. The V end lost 9 bases, the J end lost 1 base, and 24 bases lay between the germline ends. Germline CDR1 reads MNHNS; CDR2 reads SASEGT. This CDR3 has 17 amino acids.

The chain is built from TRBV27 and TRBJ2-3; D possibly corresponds to TRBD1 (5 bases). Trimming removed 4 bases at V and 0 bases at J, with 17 bases between. This CDR3 comprises 17 residues. Looked up from germline, CDR1 is MNHEY and CDR2 is SMNVEV (reference sequence). The CDR3 protein is CASSSLLMDTSTDTQYF. The DNA for the CDR3 is TGTGCCAGCAGTTCTCTACTGATGGACACTAGCACAGATACGCAGTATTTT.